The next 24 T cell receptor beta chains were all read from a single sample in a study of blood T cell repertoires in COVID-19 (TCRdb year 2020). Libraries came from the immunoSEQ multiplex PCR assay. TCRdb limited this immuneACCESS table to in-frame rearrangements with V and J called. A share of clones is missing; checked studies link under half to unresolved V genes, and the rest is unexplained. The sample records some 320,000 clones, more than 90% of which are singletons. The ten largest clonotypes hold about 4% of the sample. The sequenced sample was PBMCs or T cells enriched from blood (not recorded which). The origin of the receptors is a young woman who had been exposed to COVID-19.

The rearrangement uses TRBV29-1 and TRBJ1-2; 7 bases map to TRBD1. The CDR3 sequence is 14 residues long. V was clipped by 5 bases and J by 7 bases; unmatched bases: 13. The germline CDR1 and CDR2 sequences are SQVTM and ANQGSEA. The CDR3 DNA sequence: TGCAGCGTTTTACCGGCGCAGGGGGAGCGTGGCTACACCTTC. Translating gives CSVLPAQGERGYTF.

This clone was picked up one time. V is TRBV11-1 and J is TRBJ1-3, with D possibly TRBD1 on 5 matching bases. With 5 bases removed from V and 5 bases from J, the gap between germline ends came to 10 bases. The germline gives CDR1 SGHAT, CDR2 FQDESV (reference sequence). CDR3 size: 13 residues. As DNA, the CDR3 is TGTGCCAGCAGCCCGACAGTCCGAAACACCATATATTTT. Its protein product is CASSPTVRNTIYF.

The rearrangement links TRBV7-9 to TRBJ1-2, with TRBD1 matching over 9 bases. CDR3 length: 14 amino acids. Trimming removed 4 bases from V and 7 bases from J; junction bases left unmatched: 7. CDR1 and CDR2 (germline): SEHNR, FQNEAQ (reference sequence). The CDR3 DNA is TGTGCCAGCAGCTCGGGACAGGGTGTGCGTGGCTACACCTTC. Translation: CASSSGQGVRGYTF.

CDR3 residues: CASSYEGRSNEKLFF. As DNA, the CDR3 is TGTGCCAGCAGTTATGAGGGCAGGTCCAATGAAAAACTGTTTTTT. This chain connects TRBV6-5 to TRBJ1-4; D is unresolved. V shed 3 bases and J shed 5 bases, with 13 bases lying between them. The V gene's germline CDR1 is MNHEY and CDR2 SVGAGI. The CDR3 covers 15 residues.

The J gene is TRBJ1-6, the V gene TRBV6-5; 8 bases align to TRBD1. V trimming: 2 bases; J trimming: 7 bases; junction bases outside the gene matches: 1. The CDR3 runs to 14 residues. Germline CDR1 is MNHEY and CDR2 is SVGAGI. Here the CDR3 DNA reads TGTGCCAGCAGTTACCAGGGGGCGAATTCACCCCTCCACTTT. Encoded protein: CASSYQGANSPLHF.

J is TRBJ2-1 and V is TRBV3-1 (or the pseudogene TRBV3-2), with a possible D match to TRBD1 (6 bases). This CDR3 has 15 amino acids. Trimming left V 2 bases short and J 1 base short, with 9 bases between. Per germline, CDR1 LGHDT and CDR2 YNNKEL (reference sequence). CDR3 in amino acids: CASSQSTGSYNEQFF. In DNA, the CDR3 is TGTGCCAGCAGCCAATCTACAGGGTCCTACAATGAGCAGTTCTTC.

This clone was observed once. The CDR3 is CASSQVRLGGSLKRPQHF. The CDR3 nucleotides read TGCGCCAGCAGCCAAGTTCGATTAGGAGGAAGCTTGAAGAGGCCCCAGCATTTT. V and J are TRBV4-1 and TRBJ1-5; unclear D gene. The CDR3 consists of 18 residues. Trimming pared 1 base from V and 9 bases from J, leaving 25 bases between. Germline V gene lookup returns CDR1 MGHRA and CDR2 YSYEKL.

This chain links TRBV7-9 with TRBJ2-3; no clear D gene. The germline V and J ends were trimmed by 4 bases and 1 base, with 9 bases remaining between them. Germline V lookup: CDR1 SEHNR, CDR2 FQNEAQ (reference sequence). This CDR3 has 14 residues. CDR3 in amino acids: CASSSTRGTDTQYF. Here the CDR3 DNA reads TGTGCCAGCAGCTCCACCCGAGGCACAGATACGCAGTATTTT. The whole variable domain, remainder taken from reference TRBV7-9 and TRBJ2-3, is DTGVSQNPRHKITKRGQNVTFRCDPISEHNRLYWYRQTLGQGPEFLTYFQNEAQLEKSRLLSDRFSAERPKGSFSTLEIQRTEQGDSAMYLCASSSTRGTDTQYFGPGTRLTVL.

The V call is TRBV27, the J call TRBJ1-3; 8 nucleotides align to TRBD1. Germline assignment: CDR1 MNHEY and CDR2 SMNVEV (reference sequence). Germline trimming cut 3 bases from V and 0 bases from J; bases unmatched to any gene: 4. The length of the CDR3 is 16 residues. CDR3 residues: CASSFRDRSSGNTIYF. The CDR3 DNA reads TGTGCCAGCAGTTTCCGGGACAGGAGCTCTGGAAACACCATATATTTT.

CDR3 in DNA: TGTGCCAGCAGCCAAGAGAGAACAGCCGGAAACACCATATATTTT. This translates into CASSQERTAGNTIYF. This rearrangement joins TRBV3-1 (or the pseudogene TRBV3-2) to TRBJ1-3; D unclear. The germline V gene has CDR1 LGHDT and CDR2 YNNKEL (reference sequence). Trimming removed 0 bases from V and 4 bases from J, with 10 bases in between. The CDR3 extends over 15 amino acids.

Here the CDR3 reads CAISEAQGGSYEQYF. The CDR3 nucleotides read TGTGCCATCAGTGAGGCACAGGGGGGCTCCTACGAGCAGTACTTC. This rearrangement joins TRBV10-3 to TRBJ2-7; TRBD1 agrees at 8 bases. This CDR3 region has 15 residues. The trim removed 2 bases at V and 0 bases at J, leaving 3 bases unmatched. The V gene's germline CDR1 is ENHRY and CDR2 SYGVKD.

A single count supports this clone. The gene calls are TRBV4-2 and TRBJ1-2, with 9 bases lining up with TRBD1. The V and J ends lost 1 base and 2 bases, in that order; junction bases with no gene match: 5. The length of the CDR3 is 16 residues. Germline loops: CDR1 LGHNA, CDR2 YNFKEQ. As DNA, the CDR3 is TGTGCCAGCAGCCAAGGGGCAGGGACAGGGAACTATGGCTACACCTTC. The encoded protein is CASSQGAGTGNYGYTF.

The genes are TRBV6-5 and TRBJ2-7, with D uncertain. V was shortened by 6 bases and J by 1 base, with 4 bases between the two germline ends. CDR1 is MNHEY and CDR2 is SVGAGI in the germline V gene. The CDR3 extends over 11 amino acids. The CDR3 DNA follows: TGTGCCAGCAGCGGTTCCTACGAGCAGTACTTC. Translated, it gives CASSGSYEQYF.

The rearrangement uses TRBV5-1 and TRBJ2-5; 11 nucleotides agree with TRBD1. V gave up 4 bases and J gave up 1 base; unmatched junction bases: 6. Per germline, CDR1 SGHRS and CDR2 YFSETQ. The CDR3 covers 16 residues. CDR3 bases: TGCGCCAGCAGCCTTAGGACAGGGGGCCCCCAAGAGACCCAGTACTTC. Translating gives CASSLRTGGPQETQYF.

To note about this clone: This sample includes further DNA sequences coding for the same CDR3. The chain couples TRBV9 to TRBJ1-1; TRBD1 matches 7 bases. The CDR3 consists of 14 residues. The junction had 1 base not matched to a gene; V was cut back by 0 bases and J by 2 bases. Germline V gene sequence: CDR1 SGDLS, CDR2 YYNGEE. The DNA for the CDR3 is TGTGCCAGCAGCGTAGGACAGGGTAACACTGAAGCTTTCTTT. It translates to CASSVGQGNTEAFF.

The chain joins TRBV14 to TRBJ2-3; TRBD1 is a possible D gene (6 bases). V lost 1 base to trimming and J lost 9 bases, with 8 bases between them. This CDR3 is 12 amino acids long. The germline V gene encodes CDR1 SGHDN and CDR2 FVKESK. As DNA, the CDR3 is TGTGCCAGCAGCCAAGTGGACAGAACGCAGTATTTT. Translated: CASSQVDRTQYF. The full variable domain, with the rest looked up from reference TRBV14 and TRBJ2-3, is EAGVTQFPSHSVIEKGQTVTLRCDPISGHDNLYWYRRVMGKEIKFLLHFVKESKQDESGMPNNRFLAERTGGTYSTLKVQPAELEDSGVYFCASSQVDRTQYFGPGTRLTVL.

The rearrangement uses TRBV9 and TRBJ2-2; D is possibly TRBD2 (6 bases). The V gene's germline CDR1 is SGDLS and CDR2 YYNGEE. This CDR3 has 15 residues. V lost 0 bases and J lost 1, with 7 bases in between. The CDR3 nucleotides are TGTGCCAGCAGCGTAGGACTAGTGAACACCGGGGAGCTGTTTTTT. Its protein is CASSVGLVNTGELFF. The full variable domain, completed using reference TRBV9 and TRBJ2-2, is DSGVTQTPKHLITATGQRVTLRCSPRSGDLSVYWYQQSLDQGLQFLIQYYNGEERAKGNILERFSAQQFPDLHSELNLSSLELGDSALYFCASSVGLVNTGELFFGEGSRLTVL.

The rearrangement uses TRBV18 and TRBJ2-6, with 9 bases aligning to TRBD1. This CDR3 comprises 17 residues. V was clipped by 2 bases and J by 2 bases; unmatched bases: 4. Germline V gives CDR1 KGHSH, CDR2 LQKENI. The CDR3 nucleotides read TGTGCCAGCTCACCAATGACAGGGGGTACTGGGGCCAACGTCCTGACTTTC. This translates into CASSPMTGGTGANVLTF.

This clone showed up just a few times. The chain is built from TRBV11-1 and TRBJ2-7; the match to TRBD2 covers 7 bases. V was clipped by 7 bases and J by 2 bases; unmatched bases: 5. Germline loops: CDR1 SGHAT, CDR2 FQDESV (reference sequence). The CDR3 is 13 amino acids. CDR3 sequence reads: CASTGRNTYEQYF. The CDR3 bases are TGTGCCAGCACCGGGAGGAATACCTACGAGCAGTACTTC.

The chain recombines TRBV19 with TRBJ2-3; D may be TRBD2 (7 bases). The CDR3 length is 17 residues. Germline V gene lookup returns CDR1 LNHDA and CDR2 SQIVND (reference sequence). V was shortened by 3 bases and J by 6 bases, with 22 bases between the two germline ends. The CDR3 coding sequence is TGTGCCAGTAGTATTGAATTGGTCGGCGGGGGCCAGGATACGCAGTATTTT. Translated, it gives CASSIELVGGGQDTQYF.

Note on this clone: Distinct nucleotide sequences in the sample also encode this CDR3. This sequence joins TRBV5-1 and TRBJ1-5, with a tentative D call TRBD1 (6 bases). The length of the CDR3 is 14 residues. Germline V gene data show CDR1 as SGHRS and CDR2 as YFSETQ. Trimming removed 1 base from V and 5 bases from J, with 10 bases in between. CDR3 protein: CASSLRAGDQPQHF. CDR3 nucleotide sequence: TGCGCCAGCAGCTTGCGGGCAGGGGATCAGCCCCAGCATTTT.

This clone was counted a few times. This sequence joins TRBV10-3 and TRBJ1-2; the D gene is possibly TRBD1 (6 bases). Trimming took off 6 bases at V and 4 bases at J, with 12 bases between the two ends. Germline V CDR1 and CDR2: ENHRY, SYGVKD. The CDR3 is made up of 13 amino acids. CDR3: CAIRSQGFYGYTF. The CDR3 nucleotides are TGTGCCATCAGATCACAGGGATTCTATGGCTACACCTTC.

This CDR3 is CASSQTGQGGTEAFF. The CDR3 nucleotides are TGTGCCAGCAGCCAGACTGGACAGGGGGGCACTGAAGCTTTCTTT. V is TRBV4-2 and J is TRBJ1-1; 10 nucleotides match TRBD1. Germline CDR1 is LGHNA and CDR2 is YNFKEQ. The CDR3 runs 15 residues. The ends lost 3 bases at V and 4 bases at J; junction bases unmatched: 5.

The chain couples TRBV5-1 to TRBJ2-7, with D perhaps TRBD1 (7 bases). This CDR3 has 15 residues. CDR1 SGHRS and CDR2 YFSETQ come from the germline V gene. Between the trimmed V and J ends, which lost 4 bases and 0 bases, there was a span of 14 bases. The CDR3 nucleotides read TGCGCCAGCAGCCTCCAGGGGGGCAGCTCCTACGAGCAGTACTTC. Protein: CASSLQGGSSYEQYF. The variable domain in full, completed from reference TRBV5-1 and TRBJ2-7, reads KAGVTQTPRYLIKTRGQQVTLSCSPISGHRSVSWYQQTPGQGLQFLFEYFSETQRNKGNFPGRFSGRQFSNSRSEMNVSTLELGDSALYLCASSLQGGSSYEQYFGPGTRLTVT.